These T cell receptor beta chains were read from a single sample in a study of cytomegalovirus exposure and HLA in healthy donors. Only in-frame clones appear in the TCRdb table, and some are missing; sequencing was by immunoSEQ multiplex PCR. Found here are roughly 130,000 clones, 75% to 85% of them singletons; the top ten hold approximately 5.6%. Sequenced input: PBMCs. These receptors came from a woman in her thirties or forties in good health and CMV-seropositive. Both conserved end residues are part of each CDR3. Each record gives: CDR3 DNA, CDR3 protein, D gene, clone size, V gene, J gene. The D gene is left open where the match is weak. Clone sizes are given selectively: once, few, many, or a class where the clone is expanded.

TGTGCCAGCAGCCGAGGGACAGCGAATAACTATGGCTACACCTTC	CASSRGTANNYGYTF	TRBD1	-	TRBV7-9	TRBJ1-2
TGTGCCAGCAGCCTAAGTAGGGGACACACAACCTACGAGCAGTACTTC	CASSLSRGHTTYEQYF	-	-	TRBV11-2	TRBJ2-7
TGCGCCAGCAGCTCCCAGGGGGTTGGCGCTGAAGCTTTCTTT	CASSSQGVGAEAFF	TRBD1	-	TRBV5-1	TRBJ1-1
TGTGCCAGCAGCCCCAGGCTAGCGGAGGACAATGAGCAGTTCTTC	CASSPRLAEDNEQFF	-	-	TRBV21-1	TRBJ2-1
TGTGCCAGCAGCCGCGCCGTAACCCAGGGGACTGAAGCTTTCTTT	CASSRAVTQGTEAFF	-	-	TRBV28	TRBJ1-1
TGTGCCAGCAGCGTAGGCGGGAGGGCACGATCCGTAAACAATGAGCAGTTCTTC	CASSVGGRARSVNNEQFF	TRBD2	-	TRBV9	TRBJ2-1
TGTGCCAGCAGTCCAAAGGGCGGGATGGGGCACAATGAGCAGTTCTTC	CASSPKGGMGHNEQFF	-	-	TRBV11-3	TRBJ2-1
TGTGCCAGCTCACCTACGGGGTTTTCCGAATCACCCCTCCACTTT	CASSPTGFSESPLHF	-	once	TRBV18	TRBJ1-6
TGTGCCAGCAGTCTACACAGGGGCCCGCAAGAGACCCAGTACTTC	CASSLHRGPQETQYF	TRBD1	-	TRBV28	TRBJ2-5
TGCGCCAGCAGCCAAGGCGAGAACACCGGGGAGCTGTTTTTT	CASSQGENTGELFF	-	-	TRBV4-1	TRBJ2-2
TGTGCCAGCAGCGACAGGGAAACTGCCGAGACCCAGTACTTC	CASSDRETAETQYF	TRBD1	-	TRBV6-1	TRBJ2-5
TGTGCCAGCAGTCTACAGGAGGGGAACACTGAAGCTTTCTTT	CASSLQEGNTEAFF	-	-	TRBV27	TRBJ1-1
TGTGCCTGGAGTGTACGAGGGGGGGTCTACAATGAGCAGTTCTTC	CAWSVRGGVYNEQFF	-	-	TRBV30	TRBJ2-1
TGTGCCTGGAGTGTAGACAGGGACACTGAAGCTTTCTTT	CAWSVDRDTEAFF	TRBD1	-	TRBV30	TRBJ1-1
TGTGCCAGCAGTTTTTTTGGGCCGCGGGCGGGGGGGAGTCAAGAGACCCAGTACTTC	CASSFFGPRAGGSQETQYF	TRBD2	few	TRBV27	TRBJ2-5
TGTGCCAGCATCAAAGGTAGGGGGCAGTCATCCTACAATGAGCAGTTCTTC	CASIKGRGQSSYNEQFF	TRBD1	-	TRBV7-2	TRBJ2-1
TGTGCCAGCAGAGGCGGGAGGGGGTTCTACAATGAGCAGTTCTTC	CASRGGRGFYNEQFF	TRBD2	once	TRBV6-1	TRBJ2-1
TGTGCCAGCAGTTTTTTACAGGTTGGAACTGAAGCTTTCTTT	CASSFLQVGTEAFF	-	-	TRBV27	TRBJ1-1
TGTGCCAGCAGCTCCGGGACTAGCGGCTACGAGCAGTACTTC	CASSSGTSGYEQYF	TRBD2	-	TRBV9	TRBJ2-7
TGTGCTAGTGGTTTTGGACTACGAGATACGCAGTATTTT	CASGFGLRDTQYF	-	-	TRBV12-5	TRBJ2-3
TGTGCCAGCAGTCCGGGACTAGCGGGAGTAGGGGAGCAGTACTTC	CASSPGLAGVGEQYF	TRBD2	-	TRBV27	TRBJ2-7
TGTGCCAGCAGCTTAGCGGGACAGGTAGGCGGCTACGAGCAGTACTTC	CASSLAGQVGGYEQYF	TRBD1	-	TRBV7-2	TRBJ2-7
TGTGCCAGCAGTTCCCTCAGGGGTCGCGGAAACACCATATATTTT	CASSSLRGRGNTIYF	-	-	TRBV28	TRBJ1-3
TGTGCCAGTAGTGGAGGGAGGATGAACACTGAAGCTTTCTTT	CASSGGRMNTEAFF	-	-	TRBV19	TRBJ1-1
TGTGCCACCAGGGACTTTCCGAACACTGAAGCTTTCTTT	CATRDFPNTEAFF	-	-	TRBV2	TRBJ1-1
TGCGCCAGCAGAAACAGGGGAACGTCCTACGAGCAGTACTTC	CASRNRGTSYEQYF	TRBD1	once	TRBV10-2	TRBJ2-7